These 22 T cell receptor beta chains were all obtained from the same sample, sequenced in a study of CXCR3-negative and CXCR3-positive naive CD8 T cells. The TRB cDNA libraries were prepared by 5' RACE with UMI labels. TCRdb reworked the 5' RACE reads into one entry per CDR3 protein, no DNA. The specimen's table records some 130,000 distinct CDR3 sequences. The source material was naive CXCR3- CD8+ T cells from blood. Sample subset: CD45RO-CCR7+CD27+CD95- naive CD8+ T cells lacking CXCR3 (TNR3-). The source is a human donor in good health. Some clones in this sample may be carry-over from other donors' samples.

The CDR3 reads CSVETGGRNTYEQYF. The J gene is TRBJ2-7, the V gene TRBV29-1; the D gene TCRdb calls, TRBD1, cannot be checked with no DNA. Germline V CDR1 and CDR2: SQVTM, ANQGSEA. This CDR3 has 15 amino acids.

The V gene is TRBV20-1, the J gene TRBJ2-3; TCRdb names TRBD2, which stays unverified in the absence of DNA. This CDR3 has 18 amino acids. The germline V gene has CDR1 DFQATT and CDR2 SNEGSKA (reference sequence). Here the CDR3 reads CSARKLGLAGRSTDTQYF.

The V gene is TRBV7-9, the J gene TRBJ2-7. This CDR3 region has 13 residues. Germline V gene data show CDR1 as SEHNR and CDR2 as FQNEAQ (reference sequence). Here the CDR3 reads CASSFGGSGEQYF.

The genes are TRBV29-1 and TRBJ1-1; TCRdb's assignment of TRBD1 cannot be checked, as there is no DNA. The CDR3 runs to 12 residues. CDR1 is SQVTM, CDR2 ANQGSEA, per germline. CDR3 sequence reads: CSVGTGDTEAFF.

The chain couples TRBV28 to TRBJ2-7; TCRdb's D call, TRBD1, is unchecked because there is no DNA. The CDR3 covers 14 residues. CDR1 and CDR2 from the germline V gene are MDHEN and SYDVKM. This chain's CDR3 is CASSFFRGPYEQYF.

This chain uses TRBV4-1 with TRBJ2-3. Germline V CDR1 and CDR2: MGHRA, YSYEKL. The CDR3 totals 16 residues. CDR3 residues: CASSQVGPDFTDTQYF.

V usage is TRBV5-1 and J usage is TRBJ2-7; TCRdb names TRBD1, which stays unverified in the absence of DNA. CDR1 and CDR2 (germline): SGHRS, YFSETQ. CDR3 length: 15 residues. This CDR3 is CASSLTPGQTYEQYF.

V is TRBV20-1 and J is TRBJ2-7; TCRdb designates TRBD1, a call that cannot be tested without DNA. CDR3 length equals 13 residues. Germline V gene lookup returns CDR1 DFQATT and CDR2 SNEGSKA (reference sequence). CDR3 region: CSATVPGPYEQYF.

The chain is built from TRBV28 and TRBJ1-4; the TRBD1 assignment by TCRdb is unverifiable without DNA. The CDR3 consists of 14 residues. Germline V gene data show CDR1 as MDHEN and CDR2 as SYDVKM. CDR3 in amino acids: CASSLQGFNEKLFF.

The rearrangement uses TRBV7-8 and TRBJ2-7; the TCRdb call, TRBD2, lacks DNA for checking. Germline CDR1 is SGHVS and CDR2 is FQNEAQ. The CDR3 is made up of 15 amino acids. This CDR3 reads CASSGRASAPYEQYF.

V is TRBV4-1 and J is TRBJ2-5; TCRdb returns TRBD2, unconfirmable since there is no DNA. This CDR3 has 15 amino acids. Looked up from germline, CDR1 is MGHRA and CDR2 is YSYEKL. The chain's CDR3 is CASSPSQEVQETQYF.

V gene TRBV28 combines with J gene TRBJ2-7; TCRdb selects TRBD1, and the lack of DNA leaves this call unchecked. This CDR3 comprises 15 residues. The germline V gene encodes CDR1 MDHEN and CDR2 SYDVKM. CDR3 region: CASSLGEAFTYEQYF.

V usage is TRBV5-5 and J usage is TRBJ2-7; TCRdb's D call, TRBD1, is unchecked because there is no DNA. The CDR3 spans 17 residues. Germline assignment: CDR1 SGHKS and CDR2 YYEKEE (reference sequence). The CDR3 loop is CASSLFPVGSGPYEQYF.

The CDR3 loop is CSVEELGGTQYF. This chain joins TRBV29-1 and TRBJ2-3; TCRdb's D call of TRBD1 is untestable without DNA. The CDR3 contains 12 residues. CDR1 is SQVTM, CDR2 ANQGSEA, per germline.

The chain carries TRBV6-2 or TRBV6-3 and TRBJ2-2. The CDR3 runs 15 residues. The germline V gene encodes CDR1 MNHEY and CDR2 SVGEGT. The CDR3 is CASSSRIDSTGELFF.

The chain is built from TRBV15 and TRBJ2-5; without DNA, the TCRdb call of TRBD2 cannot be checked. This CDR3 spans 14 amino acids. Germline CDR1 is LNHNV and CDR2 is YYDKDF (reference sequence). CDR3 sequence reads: CATSRTSSQETQYF.

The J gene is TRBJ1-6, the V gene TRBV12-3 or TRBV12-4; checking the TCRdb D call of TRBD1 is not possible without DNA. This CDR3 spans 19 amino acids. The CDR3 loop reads CASSFPGQGGLTYNSPLHF.

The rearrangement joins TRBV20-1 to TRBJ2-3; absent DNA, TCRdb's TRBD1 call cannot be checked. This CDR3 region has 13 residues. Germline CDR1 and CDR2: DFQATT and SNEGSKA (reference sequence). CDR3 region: CSARTAGGDTQYF.

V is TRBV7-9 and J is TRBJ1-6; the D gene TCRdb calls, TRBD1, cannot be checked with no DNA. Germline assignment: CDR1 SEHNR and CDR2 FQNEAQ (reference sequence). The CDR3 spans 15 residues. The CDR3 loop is CASSPPSLLDSPLHF.

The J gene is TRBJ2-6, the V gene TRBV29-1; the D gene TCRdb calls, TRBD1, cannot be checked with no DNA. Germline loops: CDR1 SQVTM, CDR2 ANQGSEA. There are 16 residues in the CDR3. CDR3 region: CSVAGDTFSGANVLTF.

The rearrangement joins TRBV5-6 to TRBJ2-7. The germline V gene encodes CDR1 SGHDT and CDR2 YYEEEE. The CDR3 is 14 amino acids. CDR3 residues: CASSSVGSSYEQYF.

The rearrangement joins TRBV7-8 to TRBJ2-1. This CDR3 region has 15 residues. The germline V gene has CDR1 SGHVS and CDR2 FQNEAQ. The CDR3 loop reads CASRLAEGSYNEQFF.